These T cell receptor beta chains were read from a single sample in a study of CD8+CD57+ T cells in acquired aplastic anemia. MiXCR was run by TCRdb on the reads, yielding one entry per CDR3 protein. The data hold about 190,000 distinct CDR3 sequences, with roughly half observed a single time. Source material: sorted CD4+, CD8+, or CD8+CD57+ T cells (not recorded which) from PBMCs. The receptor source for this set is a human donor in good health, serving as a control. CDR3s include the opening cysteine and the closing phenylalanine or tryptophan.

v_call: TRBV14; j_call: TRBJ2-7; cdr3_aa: CASAKRHEVRYEQYF
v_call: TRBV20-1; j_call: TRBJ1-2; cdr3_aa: CSAKDGGTLLGYTF
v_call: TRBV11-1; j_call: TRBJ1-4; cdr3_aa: CASSLQGAGDNEKLFF
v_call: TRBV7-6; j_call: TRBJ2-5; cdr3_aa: CASSSGIGPGQETQYF
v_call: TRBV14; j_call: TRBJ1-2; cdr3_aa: CASSQVGYYGYTF
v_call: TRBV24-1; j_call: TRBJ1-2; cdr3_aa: CATSDLPGAKGYGYTF
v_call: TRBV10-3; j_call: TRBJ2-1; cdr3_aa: CATNSGRAPDEQFF
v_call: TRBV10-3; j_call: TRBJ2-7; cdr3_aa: CAISESLAGGYEQYF
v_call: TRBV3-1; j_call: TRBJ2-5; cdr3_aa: CASSHGGVRFRETQYF
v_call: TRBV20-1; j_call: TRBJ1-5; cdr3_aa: CSARRSNQPQHF
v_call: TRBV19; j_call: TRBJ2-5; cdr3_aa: CASSLGTGRKTQYF
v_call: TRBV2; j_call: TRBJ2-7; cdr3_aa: CASSTSGPRAGEQYF
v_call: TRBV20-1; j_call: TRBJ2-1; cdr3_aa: CSATPFSREGNEQFF
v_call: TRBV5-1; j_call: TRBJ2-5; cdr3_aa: CASSPDRPGGETQYF
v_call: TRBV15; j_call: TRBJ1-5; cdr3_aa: CATVRDSNQPQHF
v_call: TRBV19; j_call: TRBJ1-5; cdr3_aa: CASSTQGPQHF
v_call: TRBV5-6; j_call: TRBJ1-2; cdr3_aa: CASSRRGQTYGYTF
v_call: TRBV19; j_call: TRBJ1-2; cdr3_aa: CASSVKIEYGYTF
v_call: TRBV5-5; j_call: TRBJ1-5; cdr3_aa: CASSLNAPGTGHQPQHF
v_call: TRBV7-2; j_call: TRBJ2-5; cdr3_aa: CASSLVGTSGGAVETQYF
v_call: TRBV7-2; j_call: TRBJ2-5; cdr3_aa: CASSLDLFQETQYF
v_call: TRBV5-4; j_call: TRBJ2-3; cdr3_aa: CASSSTSGGAGHTDTQYF
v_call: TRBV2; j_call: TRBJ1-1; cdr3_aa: CASSEDRDNTEAFF
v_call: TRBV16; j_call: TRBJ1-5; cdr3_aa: CASSQSGNQPQHF
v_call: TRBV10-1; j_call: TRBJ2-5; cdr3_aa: CASSHTGGQETQYF
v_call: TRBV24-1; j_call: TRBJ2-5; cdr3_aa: CATSDSDIGETQYF
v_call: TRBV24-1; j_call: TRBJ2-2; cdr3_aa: CATSDPSVAVGGTGELFF
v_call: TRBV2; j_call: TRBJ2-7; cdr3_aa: CATSAPGTGGISDSYEQYF
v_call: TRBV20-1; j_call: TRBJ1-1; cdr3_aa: CSADTYRSEAFF